One sample yielded the 5 T cell receptor beta chains listed below, sequenced in a study of beta chain features in type 1 diabetes. Since all of the isolated RNA was reverse transcribed, expressed TCRB transcripts were what got sequenced. TCRdb's copy holds only in-frame clones and misses some; the assay was immunoSEQ multiplex PCR. Of over 40,000 clones in the sample, around 70% were seen once. Their recognized antigens are unknown. Study-level findings and limits: Among patients with Type 1 diabetes, TCRB CDR3s were moderately but significantly shorter in every one of the four CD4+ subsets.

Sequencing used Tregs from blood. The receptors were sampled from a woman aged 18-35 years with type 1 diabetes.

The chain joins TRBV9 to TRBJ2-1, with D perhaps TRBD2 (6 bases). The ends were cut back, 4 bases at V and 2 bases at J, with 13 bases in the middle. The length of the CDR3 is 15 residues. Germline V lookup: CDR1 SGDLS, CDR2 YYNGEE. The CDR3 protein is CASSRLVPPYNEQFF. The CDR3, as DNA: TGTGCCAGCAGCAGACTAGTCCCCCCCTACAATGAGCAGTTCTTC.

With regard to this clone: The junction departs from the called germline gene at one end, perhaps through a read error. The genes are TRBV29-1 and TRBJ2-7, with a weak D call TRBD1 (6 bases). The CDR3 sequence is 12 residues long. The V gene's germline CDR1 is SQVTM and CDR2 ANQGSEA. In DNA, the CDR3 is TGCAGCGTTCAAGACAGGTCCTACGAGCAGTACTTC. It is translated as CSVQDRSYEQYF.

The chain recombines TRBV18 with TRBJ2-5; D is perhaps TRBD2 (6 bases). The V end lost 4 bases, the J end lost 2 bases, and 14 bases lay between the germline ends. CDR3 size: 15 residues. Germline V gives CDR1 KGHSH, CDR2 LQKENI. The CDR3 DNA reads as TGTGCCAGCTCACGCGCAATGGGACTGCAAGAGACCCAGTACTTC. This translates into CASSRAMGLQETQYF.

This clone came up once. V gene TRBV25-1 combines with J gene TRBJ2-5; TRBD1 aligns across 8 bases. CDR1 and CDR2 from the germline V gene are MGHDK and SYGVNS. This CDR3 region has 13 residues. With V trimmed by 4 bases and J by 5 bases, 3 bases remained unmatched. CDR3 DNA: TGTGCCAGCAGTGCAACAGGGGGGGAGACCCAGTACTTC. It specifies CASSATGGETQYF.

The J gene is TRBJ1-1, the V gene TRBV18; D remains unclear. Germline CDR1 reads KGHSH; CDR2 reads LQKENI. This CDR3 contains 13 residues. The V gene lost 6 bases and the J gene lost 1 base, with 9 bases spanning the gap. The CDR3 loop is CASSSGRNTEAFF. The CDR3 bases are TGTGCCAGCTCTTCGGGGAGGAACACTGAAGCTTTCTTT.